This T cell receptor beta chain comes out of a study of T cell responses to AZD1222 COVID-19 vaccine. Produced via immunoSEQ multiplex PCR; TCRdb's table is partial and in-frame only. Of about 88,000 clones in the sample, roughly nine tenths are singletons; the top ten hold 3.5% to 4%. V was shortened by 0 bases and J by 0 bases, with 3 bases between the two germline ends. CDR3 size: 14 residues. Germline CDR1 LGHNA, CDR2 YSLEER. The specimen comprised peripheral blood, sampled on day 0 of AZD1222 vaccination. The V and J genes are TRBV4-3 and TRBJ1-5; no definite D call. The source is an adult in good health. The CDR3 nucleotides are TGCGCCAGCAGCCAAGAGGTTAGCAATCAGCCCCAGCATTTT. This gives the protein CASSQEVSNQPQHF.